This TCR beta chain appears in the sequencing data of a study of identical twins (dated by TCRdb to between 2015 and 2016). For the wider study: To test whether fetal clonotypes persist, the study used deep sequencing on TCR alpha and beta repertoires from monozygotic twins, unrelated adults of various ages, and cord blood. To rule out contamination, replicate twin experiments were performed at different times with different library preparation protocols. Overall results and qualifications from the work: Abundant cord blood beta clonotypes had fewer insertions, young adult naive repertoires showed a similar but weaker trend, and memory repertoires showed no such trend. Invariant T cells such as MAIT and iNKT could partly confound zero-insertion analyses, though diverse VJ usage argued against this for most clonotypes. Because the same donors could not be followed over many years, the conclusions depended on cross-sectional statistical analysis. Out-of-frame TCR alpha sharing in monozygotic twins was systematically underestimated by recombination models, whereas sharing between unrelated individuals was in agreement with the recombination models. Compared with coincidental sharing between unrelated individuals, an excess of low generation-probability sequences was observed among out-of-frame TCR alpha sequences shared between twins. The excess sharing between twins in beta out-of-frame sequences was weaker because fewer shared sequences reduced the signal-to-noise ratio.

The receptor library was made with 5' RACE. The instrument given in TCRdb is Illumina HiSeq 2000. A universal primer binding site was added through template switching, and the final cDNA carried a unique molecular identifier so that TCR cDNA molecules could be counted accurately. First-strand cDNA for TCR alpha and beta chains was synthesized from specific primers in the conserved constant-segment region. To control for contamination, each cDNA library was double barcoded with a SMART-Mk sample barcode plus Illumina barcodes. TruSeq adapter sequences, together with Illumina sample barcodes, were added in two successive PCR steps. Sequencing of the TCR alpha and beta cDNA libraries was done on the Illumina HiSeq platform using custom primers. The authors processed their data as follows. MiGEC was used to process raw reads and extract unique molecular identifiers, and MiXCR was used to find CDR3 positions. Recombination models were inferred per individual with the repgenHMM and IGoR tools using an EM algorithm. The analysis of shared clonotypes was done with the tcR package in R, with sharing normalized by the product of cloneset sizes. To study raw recombination without the effects of thymic and clonal selection, out-of-frame nonproductive sequences were analyzed. Starting from the raw public reads, TCRdb applied fastp trimming at Q25, assembled clones with MiXCR and retained in-frame beta chains. Rows with a matching CDR3 protein are joined into one entry that keeps the most common DNA and genes. These V and J calls rely on TCRdb rather than the paper's analysis. The sample table shows around 690,000 distinct CDR3 sequences, and around 21% are seen once. The ten biggest clones cover roughly 4% of the sample.

Every donor was a healthy Caucasian. Three pairs of female monozygotic twins, all aged 18 to 29 years, were included in the twin cohort. The RNA used for TCR libraries was isolated from peripheral blood mononuclear cells. The germline V gene gives CDR1 as SGDLS and CDR2 as YYNGEE. V sheds 8 bases and J sheds 2 bases, leaving 11 bases between their ends. Inclusive of the bounding cysteine and phenylalanine, the CDR3 is 13 residues long. The CDR3 DNA has 39 bases and is translated from base 1. This clonotype was seen a few times. Its antigen has not been determined. Base qualities were left out, and no much larger clone turns up one base away. The same sample was also used in a study of T cells expressing NK-cell markers. The second paper further reports: TCR beta-chain repertoires were profiled in sorted CD3+CD56+NKG2C+, CD3+CD56+NKG2C- and CD3+CD56-NKG2C+ T-cell subsets from several donors. Among the eight sequenced donors, seven were HCMV-seropositive and one was HCMV-seronegative. In several experiments an anti-gammadeltaTCR antibody was added to restrict sorting to alphabetaTCR-expressing T cells. In roughly six donors, the dominant CD3+CD56+NKG2C+ clonotypes ranked among the top 10 CD8+ clonotypes, making up about 1.0-8% of CD8+ T cells. Those dominant clonotypes were again the most abundant among CD3+CD56-NKG2C+ cells in a few donors, at roughly 25-65%. Whether the expanded NKG2C-expressing T cell clones were specific for HCMV antigens remained unclear. The eight sequenced donors were randomly selected healthy volunteers, three men and five women. HCMV-specific IgG was detected in serum with a commercial ELISA kit to determine HCMV serostatus. For several donors, bulk peripheral blood T-cell repertoires were additionally sequenced from unsorted PBMC. MIGEC was used to demultiplex reads and group the reads by UMI, and MiTCR was used to assemble and quantify clonotypes. To exclude erroneous sequences, any TCR cDNA sequence not supported by at least two reads was discarded. The tcR package was used for downstream repertoire analysis, and clonotypes were matched across fractions by CDR3 nucleotide sequence plus V segment. VDJmatch was used to annotate antigen specificity against VDJdb, with one amino acid substitution in CDR3 allowed.

The TCR sequence derives from a woman aged 18-29 years in good health. The chain is encoded by TRBV9 joined to TRBJ1-3; matching of 6 bases hints at TRBD1 as the D gene. The sequencing input was PBMCs. At the DNA level, the sequence is TGTGCCAGTGGGACAAACCCTGGAAACACCATATATTTT. This is translated as CASGTNPGNTIYF.